This note documents a single TCR beta chain sequence. The antigen is not known. This sample is part of a study of cytomegalovirus exposure and HLA in healthy donors. PCR amplification relied on 60 Vbeta primers (plus 13 Jbeta primers). Original methodology: Unique TCR beta chains totaled roughly 80 million in a later count, with roughly 10 million of them shared. Some clones are missing from TCRdb's copy, which holds only in-frame ones; the method was immunoSEQ multiplex PCR. The DNA was the basis for D and trimming; V, J and clone size are from that table. The table records about 140,000 clones, about four fifths of them present only once. Whole-study findings and limits: Sequencing likely caused a cluster of highly shared sequence variants.

Germline V lookup: CDR1 LGHNA, CDR2 YNFKEQ. The CDR3 sequence is 16 residues long. The V and J ends lost 1 base and 1 base respectively, with 13 bases between them. Source material: PBMCs. The receptor was derived from a man in his thirties or forties in good health and CMV-seronegative. This rearrangement joins TRBV4-2 to TRBJ1-1; no reliable D call. CDR3 region: CASSQARDTPNTEAFF. The CDR3 nucleotides read TGTGCCAGCAGCCAAGCAAGAGACACTCCGAACACTGAAGCTTTCTTT.